This T cell receptor (beta chain) was sequenced in a study of regulatory T cells in long-lasting Graves disease. Background on the study: Positive TSH receptor antibodies alongside over 5 years of antithyroid drugs were what marked Graves' disease as persistent.

The CDR3 loop spans 16 amino acids. Per the germline V gene, CDR1 is DFQATT and CDR2 is SNEGSKA (reference sequence). J was trimmed by 1 base and V by 6 bases; bases with no gene match: 8. As for time point: persistent/refractory GD, antithyroid drugs over 5 years with positive TRAb. There was RNA extracted from PBMCs, and the TCR library was made from it. Arm-PCR of CDR3 regions and iRepertoire HTBI primers were the basis on which TCR beta libraries were built. TCRdb reprocessed the multiplex PCR reads with MiXCR, giving one entry per CDR3 protein. This sample has under 500,000 distinct CDR3 sequences, with about 20% found just once. General observations from the study: Persistent disease favored TRBV28, TRBJ1-2 and TRBJ2-5. Analyses excluded thyroid tissue, covering peripheral blood alone.

There are a few counts of this clonotype. Its target is not known. The sequence was obtained from a female donor with Graves disease. The chain couples TRBV20-1 to TRBJ2-5, with 13 bases aligning to TRBD2. This specimen was peripheral blood mononuclear cells (PBMCs), taken when the disease was refractory, from a patient treated with antithyroid drugs. The CDR3 coding sequence is TGCAGTGCCACGACAACTAGCGGGAGGGTCCAAGAGACCCAGTACTTC. It is translated as CSATTTSGRVQETQYF.